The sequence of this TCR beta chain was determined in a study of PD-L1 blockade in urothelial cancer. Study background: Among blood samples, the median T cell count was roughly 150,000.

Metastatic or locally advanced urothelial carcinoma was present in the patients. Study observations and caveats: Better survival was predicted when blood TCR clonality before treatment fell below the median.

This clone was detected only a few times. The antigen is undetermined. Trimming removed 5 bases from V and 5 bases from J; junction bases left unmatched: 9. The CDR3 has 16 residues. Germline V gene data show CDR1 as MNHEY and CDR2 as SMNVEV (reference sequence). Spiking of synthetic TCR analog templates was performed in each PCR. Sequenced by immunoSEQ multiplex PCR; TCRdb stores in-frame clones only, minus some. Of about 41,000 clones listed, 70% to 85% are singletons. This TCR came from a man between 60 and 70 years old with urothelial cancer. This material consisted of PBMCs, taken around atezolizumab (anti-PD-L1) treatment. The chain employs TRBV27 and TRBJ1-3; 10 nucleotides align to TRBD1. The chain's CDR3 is CASSGGQGTRRNTIYF. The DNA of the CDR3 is TGTGCCAGCAGTGGGGGACAGGGGACGAGAAGAAACACCATATATTTT.